Each of the 9 T cell receptor beta chains below was sequenced from the same sample in a study of Ad26.COV2.S vaccination and SARS-CoV-2 variants (dated by TCRdb to the early 2020s). The treatment or condition tag for this specimen amounts to: roughly 20 received Ad26.COV2.S at low or high dose, single or two shots; roughly 5 received placebo; per-sample allocation not given. Repertoires of vaccine and placebo recipients were sequenced from samples taken on day 63 after the first injection. Libraries came from the immunoSEQ multiplex PCR assay. TCRdb re-hosts the immuneACCESS table, in-frame sequences only. Its copies lack some clones; in the studies checked, an unresolved V gene accounts for under half of them, and the cause for the rest is not known. The sample table shows roughly 390,000 clones, and roughly nine tenths are seen once. The top ten constitute 3.5% of the sample. The material sequenced was peripheral blood, taken in a trial of Ad26.COV2.S vaccine versus placebo. These receptors all come from a person aged 18-65 years who received the Ad26.COV2.S COVID-19 vaccine or a placebo.

This clone was picked up a small number of times. This chain connects TRBV20-1 to TRBJ2-7, with D possibly matching TRBD1 (6 bases). V gave up 4 bases and J gave up 7 bases, with 11 bases separating them. Germline V gene sequence: CDR1 DFQATT, CDR2 SNEGSKA (reference sequence). The CDR3 length is 11 residues. In DNA, the CDR3 is TGCAGTGCTATCGACAGGAAAGAGCAGTACTTC. This sequence encodes CSAIDRKEQYF.

The rearrangement uses TRBV4-3 and TRBJ1-5; the D is unclear. The CDR3 runs 13 residues. The germline V gene has CDR1 LGHNA and CDR2 YSLEER. The V and J ends lost 1 base and 5 bases respectively, with 6 bases between them. DNA for the CDR3: TGCGCCAGCAGCCAAGGAAGGGATCAGCCCCAGCATTTT. This gives the protein CASSQGRDQPQHF.

The rearrangement links TRBV18 to TRBJ1-2; TRBD1 matches 7 bases. Trimming took 4 bases from V and 0 from J; bases not matched to a gene: 5. The CDR3 covers 15 residues. Per germline, CDR1 KGHSH and CDR2 LQKENI. This CDR3 reads CASSLDRATNYGYTF. The CDR3 DNA is TGTGCCAGCTCACTCGACAGGGCAACTAACTATGGCTACACCTTC.

This clone was detected a few times. The genes are TRBV5-5 and TRBJ1-5; a possible D gene is TRBD1 (5 bases). Germline CDR1 SGHKS, CDR2 YYEKEE (reference sequence). This CDR3 contains 16 residues. With 4 bases removed from V and 0 bases from J, the gap between germline ends came to 14 bases. Here the CDR3 DNA reads TGTGCCAGCAGCCCCGGTTGGGGGGTTAGCAATCAGCCCCAGCATTTT. Translated, it gives CASSPGWGVSNQPQHF.

The chain is built from TRBV30 and TRBJ1-1; 9 bases align to TRBD1. CDR1 and CDR2 (germline): GTSNPN, SVGIG (reference sequence). The CDR3 totals 14 residues. Trimming took 8 bases from V and 1 from J; bases not matched to a gene: 8. CDR3 loop: CAVTGTGKNTEAFF. The CDR3 DNA is TGTGCCGTAACCGGGACAGGGAAGAACACTGAAGCTTTCTTT.

V gene TRBV7-9 combines with J gene TRBJ1-2; D gene uncertain. This CDR3 spans 15 amino acids. Trimming removed 3 bases from V and 5 bases from J, with 16 bases in between. Germline V gives CDR1 SEHNR, CDR2 FQNEAQ (reference sequence). CDR3 in amino acids: CASSFTSSPIYGYTF. The CDR3, as DNA: TGTGCCAGCAGCTTCACTTCGAGTCCCATATATGGCTACACCTTC.

The chain uses TRBV11-2 and TRBJ1-4, with D unclear. Looked up from germline, CDR1 is SGHAT and CDR2 is FQNNGV. Trimming shortened V by 6 bases and J by 1 base, and 12 bases separated the two germline ends. This CDR3 contains 15 residues. In nucleotides, the CDR3 is TGTGCCAGCAGTTTCGCCAGGCGAACTAATGAAAAACTGTTTTTT. This encodes CASSFARRTNEKLFF. The whole variable domain, filled in from reference TRBV11-2 and TRBJ1-4, reads EAGVAQSPRYKIIEKRQSVAFWCNPISGHATLYWYQQILGQGPKLLIQFQNNGVVDDSQLPKDRFSAERLKGVDSTLKIQPAKLEDSAVYLCASSFARRTNEKLFFGSGTQLSVL.

This clone was seen more than once but under ten times. V usage is TRBV18 and J usage is TRBJ1-2, with D unclear. From germline, CDR1 is KGHSH and CDR2 LQKENI. The CDR3 runs 12 residues. Between the trimmed V and J ends, which lost 0 bases and 7 bases, there was a span of 6 bases. CDR3 protein: CASSPPSSGYTF. The CDR3, as DNA: TGTGCCAGCTCACCACCAAGTTCTGGCTACACCTTC.

This chain joins TRBV5-8 and TRBJ1-3; unclear D gene. The CDR3 spans 16 residues. V was clipped by 0 bases and J by 4 bases, with 14 bases between them. The germline V gene encodes CDR1 SGHTS and CDR2 YDEGEE. CDR3 in amino acids: CASSLVWREAGNTIYF. As DNA, the CDR3 is TGTGCCAGCAGCTTGGTTTGGAGGGAAGCGGGAAACACCATATATTTT.